This passage covers 28 T cell receptor beta chains from one sample sequenced in a study of T cell responses to AZD1222 COVID-19 vaccine (dated by TCRdb to about 2021). This specimen's time point label, per the study, means: about 28 days (+/-7) after the second vaccine dose. Libraries were built with the immunoSEQ multiplex PCR assay. Imported from immuneACCESS, the table was reduced by TCRdb to in-frame sequences with V and J called. These copies leave out some clones; in studies compared against another copy, an unresolved V gene accounts for under half, and the cause of the remainder is not known. The table for this sample lists fewer than 130,000 clones; over 90% of them were counted only once. The top ten constitute about 3% of the sample. The sequencing here drew on peripheral blood, taken 28 days after the second AZD1222 dose. Receptor source: an adult who received the AZD1222 COVID-19 vaccine.

J is TRBJ2-7 and V is TRBV5-1, with unresolved D. This CDR3 spans 15 amino acids. CDR1 and CDR2 (germline): SGHRS, YFSETQ. Trimming stripped 2 bases from V and 6 bases from J, with 18 bases between. The CDR3 nucleotides read TGCGCCAGCAGCTTTTCGGGCTTGGGCGTCAGCGAGCAGTACTTC. Translated: CASSFSGLGVSEQYF.

This CDR3 reads CASSPSPGRIYEQYF. The CDR3 DNA is TGTGCCAGCAGCCCTTCCCCGGGACGGATCTACGAGCAGTACTTC. V gene TRBV4-2 combines with J gene TRBJ2-7; the D call may be TRBD1 or TRBD2 (5 bases each). Trimming pared 4 bases from V and 3 bases from J, leaving 16 bases between. The CDR3 totals 15 residues. In germline, CDR1 is LGHNA, CDR2 YNFKEQ.

This rearrangement joins TRBV7-9 to TRBJ1-2; 8 nucleotides match TRBD1. The CDR3 has 14 residues. Trimming removed 5 bases from V and 7 bases from J; junction bases left unmatched: 9. Germline V lookup: CDR1 SEHNR, CDR2 FQNEAQ (reference sequence). The CDR3 loop reads CASSQGTGRIGYTF. CDR3 nucleotides: TGTGCCAGCAGCCAAGGGACAGGAAGGATTGGCTACACCTTC.

The genes are TRBV7-9 and TRBJ1-4, with TRBD1 matching over 7 bases. The CDR3 extends over 14 amino acids. After removal of 4 bases from V and 6 bases from J, the junction contained 5 bases not matched to a gene. Germline CDR1 and CDR2: SEHNR and FQNEAQ (reference sequence). The DNA for the CDR3 is TGTGCCAGCAGCTCGACAGGGCCGGATGAAAAACTGTTTTTT. This encodes CASSSTGPDEKLFF.

Notes on this clone: A junction end diverges from the germline sequence, so it may reflect a read error. The rearrangement uses TRBV5-6 and TRBJ1-1; possibly TRBD1 for D (6 bases). This CDR3 comprises 17 residues. Germline loops: CDR1 SGHDT, CDR2 YYEEEE. CDR3 sequence: CASSLWKRGQRANDFPF. Here the CDR3 DNA reads TGTGCCAGCAGCTTGTGGAAAAGGGGACAACGAGCTAACGATTTCCCCTTT.

This rearrangement joins TRBV7-9 to TRBJ2-1, with D perhaps matching TRBD2 (5 bases). Trimming cost V 1 base and J 0 bases, with 13 bases left between them. Germline-derived CDR1 and CDR2 are SEHNR and FQNEAQ (reference sequence). The CDR3 runs 17 residues. For the CDR3, the DNA is TGTGCCAGCAGCTTAGGACACAGACTATACTCCTACAATGAGCAGTTCTTC. As protein: CASSLGHRLYSYNEQFF.

The chain uses TRBV3-1 (or the pseudogene TRBV3-2) and TRBJ2-7, with D possibly TRBD2 on 6 matching bases. This CDR3 contains 15 residues. Per germline, CDR1 LGHDT and CDR2 YNNKEL (reference sequence). Trimming took 2 bases from V and 2 from J, leaving 13 bases between them. The CDR3 protein is CASSQPGSPPYEQYF. Written as DNA, the CDR3 is TGTGCCAGCAGCCAACCCGGGAGCCCTCCCTACGAGCAGTACTTC.

V is TRBV3-1 (or the pseudogene TRBV3-2) and J is TRBJ2-3; 8 nucleotides align to TRBD1. The trim removed 2 bases at V and 2 bases at J, leaving 9 bases unmatched. From germline, CDR1 is LGHDT and CDR2 YNNKEL (reference sequence). CDR3 length: 17 residues. The CDR3: CASSQIPTGAITDTQYF. Written as DNA, the CDR3 is TGTGCCAGCAGCCAAATTCCGACAGGGGCAATCACAGATACGCAGTATTTT.

The rearrangement links TRBV19 to TRBJ2-7; maybe TRBD2 (6 bases). Looked up from germline, CDR1 is LNHDA and CDR2 is SQIVND (reference sequence). Trimming took 4 bases from V and 4 from J, leaving 8 bases between them. The CDR3 totals 12 residues. CDR3 protein: CASSNGGYEQYF. The CDR3 nucleotides read TGTGCCAGTAGTAACGGGGGATACGAGCAGTACTTC.

The chain has TRBV21-1 and TRBJ1-5; the table's D gene call, TRBD1, was not cross checked with the DNA. TRBV21-1 represents a pseudogene. This CDR3 contains 17 residues. This CDR3 is CASSKTGKIDTNQPQHF. The CDR3 nucleotides read TGTGCCAGCAGCAAAACAGGGAAAATAGACACAAATCAGCCCCAGCATTTT.

This chain connects TRBV19 to TRBJ1-4; D is ambiguous. Trimming took 5 bases from V and 8 from J, leaving 12 bases between them. This CDR3 spans 13 amino acids. Germline V gene lookup returns CDR1 LNHDA and CDR2 SQIVND (reference sequence). The CDR3 sequence: CASSLAPWEKLFF. The CDR3, as DNA: TGTGCCAGTAGTCTGGCCCCTTGGGAAAAACTGTTTTTT.

This clone was seen once. The CDR3 sequence: CASSLGPQMNTEAFF. The CDR3 nucleotides are TGCGCCAGCAGCCTGGGCCCACAAATGAACACTGAAGCTTTCTTT. The V call is TRBV4-1, the J call TRBJ1-1; D uncertain. Germline assignment: CDR1 MGHRA and CDR2 YSYEKL. There are 15 residues in the CDR3. V was pared by 4 bases and J by 0 bases, with 12 bases between.

V and J are TRBV6-1 and TRBJ2-6; D gene unclear. V lost 1 base and J 0 bases, leaving 13 bases between the germline ends. The germline gives CDR1 MNHNS, CDR2 SASEGT. The CDR3 spans 18 residues. The DNA for the CDR3 is TGTGCCAGCAGTGAAGAAGTGGTCGGATACTCTGGGGCCAACGTCCTGACTTTC. This translates into CASSEEVVGYSGANVLTF.

CDR3 protein: CASSLSVTGELFF. CDR3 nucleotides: TGTGCCAGCAGTTTATCAGTTACCGGGGAGCTGTTTTTT. This chain links TRBV27 with TRBJ2-2; D gene uncertain. CDR1 is MNHEY, CDR2 SMNVEV, per germline (reference sequence). This CDR3 region has 13 residues. V was pared by 0 bases and J by 5 bases, with 4 bases between.

The chain has TRBV27 and TRBJ2-7, with D perhaps TRBD1 or TRBD2 (5 bases each). Per germline, CDR1 MNHEY and CDR2 SMNVEV (reference sequence). Trimming left V 4 bases short and J 3 bases short, with 22 bases between. The CDR3 contains 17 residues. CDR3: CASSSETTPRGIYEQYF. CDR3 coding DNA: TGTGCCAGCAGTTCCGAAACGACGCCGAGGGGTATCTACGAGCAGTACTTC.

This chain joins TRBV11-2 and TRBJ1-2; the match to TRBD1 covers 8 bases. The germline V gene encodes CDR1 SGHAT and CDR2 FQNNGV. V shed 3 bases, J shed 3 bases, and the junction held 9 bases outside the gene matches. This CDR3 is built from 16 residues. DNA of the CDR3: TGTGCCAGCAGCTTCACCGGGACAGGAACGCACTATGGCTACACCTTC. Protein: CASSFTGTGTHYGYTF.

Here the CDR3 DNA reads TGTGCCAGCAGACTGTCCGGGACTAGCGGGGGTTACAATGAGCAGTTCTTC. Translating gives CASRLSGTSGGYNEQFF. The chain links TRBV2 to TRBJ2-1; TRBD2 matches at 14 bases. CDR1 is SNHLY and CDR2 is FYNNEI in the germline V gene. The ends lost 6 bases at V and 4 bases at J; junction bases unmatched: 8. This CDR3 is 17 amino acids long.

Only one count was recorded for this clone. V and J are TRBV7-9 and TRBJ2-4, with unresolved D. V lost 5 bases, J lost 6 bases, and 14 bases lay in between. The length of the CDR3 is 14 residues. Germline V CDR1 and CDR2: SEHNR, FQNEAQ (reference sequence). CDR3 DNA: TGTGCCAGCAGCCCGTGGACCACCCCAAACATTCAGTACTTC. It encodes CASSPWTTPNIQYF.

The V and J genes are TRBV6-5 and TRBJ2-7; D is possibly TRBD1 or TRBD2 (6 bases each). Trimming left V 8 bases short and J 5 bases short, with 16 bases between. CDR1 and CDR2 from the germline V gene are MNHEY and SVGAGI. CDR3 length: 13 amino acids. The CDR3 sequence is CASVGAGINEQYF. The CDR3, as DNA: TGTGCCAGCGTGGGGGCGGGAATCAACGAGCAGTACTTC.

The chain uses TRBV2 and TRBJ1-4, with TRBD1 matching over 8 bases. Germline-derived CDR1 and CDR2 are SNHLY and FYNNEI. Trimming removed 5 bases from V and 8 bases from J; junction bases left unmatched: 16. This CDR3 is built from 17 residues. CDR3 bases: TGTGCCAGCAGTACATTCGGGACAGGAAAGGAAAAGGAAAAACTGTTTTTT. Protein product: CASSTFGTGKEKEKLFF.

The V gene is TRBV12-5, the J gene TRBJ1-3, with 10 positions matching TRBD1. V lost 4 bases, J lost 4 bases, and 4 bases stayed unmatched. CDR1 and CDR2 from the germline V gene are LGHNT and FRNRAP. There are 15 residues in the CDR3. The chain's CDR3 is CASGWDRGQGNTIYF. CDR3 nucleotide sequence: TGTGCTAGTGGTTGGGACAGGGGACAAGGAAACACCATATATTTT.

This chain connects TRBV7-8 to TRBJ1-4; 11 bases align to TRBD1. The junction had 3 bases not matched to a gene; V was cut back by 0 bases and J by 0 bases. Germline V gene data show CDR1 as SGHVS and CDR2 as FQNEAQ. The CDR3 loop spans 18 amino acids. The CDR3 loop reads CASSLAPGQGATNEKLFF. In DNA form, the CDR3 reads TGTGCCAGCAGCTTAGCTCCGGGACAGGGGGCAACTAATGAAAAACTGTTTTTT.

The V and J genes are TRBV3-1 (or the pseudogene TRBV3-2) and TRBJ1-5; D is undetermined. The CDR3 totals 14 residues. CDR1 and CDR2 from the germline V gene are LGHDT and YNNKEL (reference sequence). V dropped 0 bases and J dropped 9 bases, with 12 bases sitting between them. The chain's CDR3 is CASSQDGPRAPQHF. The DNA of the CDR3 is TGTGCCAGCAGCCAAGATGGTCCAAGGGCGCCCCAGCATTTT.

The CDR3 loop reads CASSPLEQVRNTEAFF. CDR3 DNA sequence: TGTGCCAGCAGTCCCTTGGAGCAGGTCCGGAACACTGAAGCTTTCTTT. The chain joins TRBV25-1 to TRBJ1-1; D is unresolved. This CDR3 has 16 amino acids. Trimming cost V 5 bases and J 1 base, with 17 bases left between them. Germline CDR1 reads MGHDK; CDR2 reads SYGVNS.

V and J are TRBV19 and TRBJ2-3; 8 nucleotides align to TRBD2. V was pared by 2 bases and J by 5 bases, with 9 bases of the junction left unmatched. Germline lookup yields CDR1 LNHDA and CDR2 SQIVND (reference sequence). There are 16 residues in the CDR3. The CDR3 here is CASSITSTGGGDTQYF. The CDR3 DNA sequence: TGTGCCAGTAGTATAACTTCAACGGGAGGGGGAGATACGCAGTATTTT.

The genes are TRBV29-1 and TRBJ1-1; unclear D gene. This CDR3 spans 14 amino acids. V was clipped by 2 bases and J by 2 bases, with 12 bases between them. Germline CDR1 is SQVTM and CDR2 is ANQGSEA. In nucleotides, the CDR3 is TGCAGCGTTGAATGGTGGGGAGTTAACACTGAAGCTTTCTTT. Residues: CSVEWWGVNTEAFF.

The chain joins TRBV4-2 to TRBJ2-3; 8 bases are shared with TRBD2. The ends lost 3 bases at V and 6 bases at J; junction bases unmatched: 8. This CDR3 region has 15 residues. Per germline, CDR1 LGHNA and CDR2 YNFKEQ. The CDR3 nucleotides are TGTGCCAGCAGCCAGGCGGGCCTAGCGGGCGATACGCAGTATTTT. Protein product: CASSQAGLAGDTQYF.

This chain connects TRBV2 to TRBJ2-2; 7 nucleotides match TRBD2. Per germline, CDR1 SNHLY and CDR2 FYNNEI. J was trimmed by 5 bases and V by 3 bases; bases with no gene match: 6. CDR3 length: 15 amino acids. In DNA, the CDR3 is TGTGCCAGCAGTGACGACACGGGGGGAACCGGGGAGCTGTTTTTT. This gives the protein CASSDDTGGTGELFF.